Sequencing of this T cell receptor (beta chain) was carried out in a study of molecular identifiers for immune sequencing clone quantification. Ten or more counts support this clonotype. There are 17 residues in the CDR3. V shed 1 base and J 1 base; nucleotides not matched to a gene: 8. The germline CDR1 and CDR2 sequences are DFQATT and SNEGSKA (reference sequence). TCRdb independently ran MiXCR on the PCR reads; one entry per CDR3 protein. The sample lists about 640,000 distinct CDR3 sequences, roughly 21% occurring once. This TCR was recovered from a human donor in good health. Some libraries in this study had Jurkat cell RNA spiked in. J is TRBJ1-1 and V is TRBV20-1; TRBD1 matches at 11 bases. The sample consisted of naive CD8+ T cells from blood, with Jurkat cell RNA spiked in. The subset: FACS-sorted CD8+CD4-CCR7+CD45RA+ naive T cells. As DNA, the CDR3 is TGCAGTGCTAGAGGGGGACAGGGGGAAGGTCGGAACACTGAAGCTTTCTTT. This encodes CSARGGQGEGRNTEAFF.